This T cell receptor beta chain stems from a study of early T cells in non-severe SARS-CoV-2 infection. This clonotype was recorded a few times. Each CDR3 protein gets one entry after TCRdb re-called the 5' RACE reads with MiXCR. The sample comprises tens of thousands of distinct CDR3 sequences, 11% of which are singletons, and approximately 4.2% rests with the top ten. The CDR3 has 13 residues. V lost 4 bases and J 4 bases, leaving 11 bases between the germline ends. Germline lookup yields CDR1 SGDLS and CDR2 YYNGEE. Sequenced sample: whole blood. The chain uses TRBV9 and TRBJ1-2; the D is unclear. The receptor comes from an adult who was a healthcare worker with PCR-confirmed SARS-CoV-2 infection or an uninfected control (not recorded which). The CDR3 nucleotides are TGTGCCAGCAGCCGTAATCGGGGCTATGGCTACACCTTC. Translated, it gives CASSRNRGYGYTF.